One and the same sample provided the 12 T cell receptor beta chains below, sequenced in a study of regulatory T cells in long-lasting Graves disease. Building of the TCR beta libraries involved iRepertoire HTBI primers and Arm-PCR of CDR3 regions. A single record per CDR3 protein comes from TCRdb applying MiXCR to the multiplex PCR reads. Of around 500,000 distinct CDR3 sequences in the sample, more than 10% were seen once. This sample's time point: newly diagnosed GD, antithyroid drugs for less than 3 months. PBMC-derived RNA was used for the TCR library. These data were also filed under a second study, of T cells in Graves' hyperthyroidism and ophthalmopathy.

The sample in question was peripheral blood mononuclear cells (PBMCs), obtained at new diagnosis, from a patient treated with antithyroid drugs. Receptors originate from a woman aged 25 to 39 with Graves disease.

CDR3 amino acids: CASSIGGFPYEQYF. In DNA form, the CDR3 reads TGTGCCAGTAGTATAGGGGGGTTCCCCTACGAGCAGTACTTC. The J gene is TRBJ2-7, the V gene TRBV19; possibly TRBD1 or TRBD2 for D (5 bases each). The CDR3 is 14 amino acids. Germline V gene lookup returns CDR1 LNHDA and CDR2 SQIVND (reference sequence). Between the trimmed V and J ends, which lost 1 base and 2 bases, there was a span of 9 bases.

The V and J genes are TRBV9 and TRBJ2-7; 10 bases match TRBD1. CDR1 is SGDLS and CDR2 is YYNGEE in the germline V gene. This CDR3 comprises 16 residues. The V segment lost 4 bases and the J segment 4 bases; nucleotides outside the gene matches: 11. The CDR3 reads CASSSGWDRGEYEQYF. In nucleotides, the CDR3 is TGTGCCAGCAGCTCTGGATGGGACAGGGGCGAATACGAGCAGTACTTC.

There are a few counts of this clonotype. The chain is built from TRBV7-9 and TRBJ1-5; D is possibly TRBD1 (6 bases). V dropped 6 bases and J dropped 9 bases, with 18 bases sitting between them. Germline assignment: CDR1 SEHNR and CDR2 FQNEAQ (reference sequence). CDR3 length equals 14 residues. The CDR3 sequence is CASSPLGAPGPQHF. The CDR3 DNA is TGTGCCAGCAGTCCCTTGGGGGCCCCAGGGCCCCAGCATTTT.

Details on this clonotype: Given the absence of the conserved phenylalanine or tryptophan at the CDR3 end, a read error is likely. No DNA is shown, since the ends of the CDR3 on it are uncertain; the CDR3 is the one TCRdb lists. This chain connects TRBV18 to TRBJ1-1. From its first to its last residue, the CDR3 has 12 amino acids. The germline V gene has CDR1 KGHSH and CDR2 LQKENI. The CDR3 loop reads CASSRANTEGFL.

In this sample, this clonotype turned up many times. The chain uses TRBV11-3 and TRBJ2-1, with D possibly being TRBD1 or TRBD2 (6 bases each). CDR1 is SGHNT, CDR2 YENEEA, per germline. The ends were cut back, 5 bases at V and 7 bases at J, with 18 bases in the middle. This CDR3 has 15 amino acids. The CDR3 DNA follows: TGTGCCAGCAGCCGAGGGGGAGGACGGGGAAATGAGCAGTTCTTC. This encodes CASSRGGGRGNEQFF.

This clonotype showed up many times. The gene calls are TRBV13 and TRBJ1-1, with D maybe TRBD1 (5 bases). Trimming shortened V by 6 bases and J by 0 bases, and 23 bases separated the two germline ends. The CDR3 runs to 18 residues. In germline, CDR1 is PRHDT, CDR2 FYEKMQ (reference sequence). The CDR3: CASRPTRREPQVNTEAFF. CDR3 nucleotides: TGTGCCAGCAGACCGACCCGGAGGGAACCACAGGTGAACACTGAAGCTTTCTTT.

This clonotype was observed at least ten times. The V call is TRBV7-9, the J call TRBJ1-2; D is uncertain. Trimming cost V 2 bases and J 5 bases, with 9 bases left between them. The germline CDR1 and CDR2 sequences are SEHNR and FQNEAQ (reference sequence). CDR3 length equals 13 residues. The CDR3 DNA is TGTGCCAGCAGCTTATACGAGGAATATGGCTACACCTTC. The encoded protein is CASSLYEEYGYTF. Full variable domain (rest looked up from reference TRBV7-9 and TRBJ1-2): DTGVSQNPRHKITKRGQNVTFRCDPISEHNRLYWYRQTLGQGPEFLTYFQNEAQLEKSRLLSDRFSAERPKGSFSTLEIQRTEQGDSAMYLCASSLYEEYGYTFGSGTRLTVV.

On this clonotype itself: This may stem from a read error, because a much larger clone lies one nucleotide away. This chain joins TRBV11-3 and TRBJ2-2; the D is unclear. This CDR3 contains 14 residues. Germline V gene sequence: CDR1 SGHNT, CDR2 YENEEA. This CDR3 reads CASSLFRYTVELFF. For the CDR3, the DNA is TGTGCCAGCAGCTTGTTCCGTTACACCGTGGAGCTGTTTTTT.

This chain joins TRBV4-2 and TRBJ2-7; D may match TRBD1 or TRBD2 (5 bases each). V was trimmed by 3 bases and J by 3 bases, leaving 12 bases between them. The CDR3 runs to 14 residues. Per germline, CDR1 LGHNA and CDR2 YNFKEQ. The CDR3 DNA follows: TGTGCCAGCAGCCATGATGGGGGTTACTACGAGCAGTACTTC. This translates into CASSHDGGYYEQYF.

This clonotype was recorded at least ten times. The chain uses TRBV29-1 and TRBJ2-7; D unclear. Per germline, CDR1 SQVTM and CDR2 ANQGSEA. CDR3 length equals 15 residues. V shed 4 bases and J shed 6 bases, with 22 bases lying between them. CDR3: CSVAGAGHPLGEQYF. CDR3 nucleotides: TGCAGCGTTGCGGGCGCCGGGCACCCCCTAGGCGAGCAGTACTTC.

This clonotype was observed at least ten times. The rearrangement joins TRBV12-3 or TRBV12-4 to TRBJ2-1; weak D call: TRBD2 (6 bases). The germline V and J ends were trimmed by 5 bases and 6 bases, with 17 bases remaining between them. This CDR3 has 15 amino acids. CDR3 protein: CASSGQVSSGNEQFF. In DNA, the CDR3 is TGTGCCAGCAGTGGCCAAGTGAGTAGCGGCAATGAGCAGTTCTTC.

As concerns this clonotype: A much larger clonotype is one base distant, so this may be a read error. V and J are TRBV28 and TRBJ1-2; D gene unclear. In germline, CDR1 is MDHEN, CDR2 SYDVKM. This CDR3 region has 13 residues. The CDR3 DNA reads TGTGTCAGCAGTTCACTGAAGCTTTATGGCTACACCTTC. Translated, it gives CVSSSLKLYGYTF.